Following are 25 T cell receptor beta chains from one sample sequenced in a study of beta chain features in type 1 diabetes. Reverse transcription of all isolated RNA meant that expressed TCRB transcripts were sequenced. TCRdb's copy holds only in-frame clones and misses some; the assay was immunoSEQ multiplex PCR. The table includes roughly 370,000 clones, around 14% detected once. The sequencing input was naive CD4+ T cells from blood. The receptor set was obtained from a man aged 30 to 45 in good health.

This chain joins TRBV9 and TRBJ2-1; weak D call: TRBD1 (5 bases). The CDR3 covers 18 residues. Germline V gives CDR1 SGDLS, CDR2 YYNGEE. V dropped 0 bases and J dropped 4 bases, with 20 bases sitting between them. In DNA form, the CDR3 reads TGTGCCAGCAGCGTAGCTACAGATACGGCAGGGAATTACAATGAGCAGTTCTTC. It yields the protein CASSVATDTAGNYNEQFF.

The rearrangement links TRBV11-2 to TRBJ2-5; TRBD1 matches at 10 bases. V shed 11 bases and J 4 bases; nucleotides not matched to a gene: 10. The CDR3 has 14 amino acids. Germline assignment: CDR1 SGHAT and CDR2 FQNNGV. CDR3 bases: TGTGCCGTGTCAGCGGGACAGGGGAGAGAGACCCAGTACTTC. This translates into CAVSAGQGRETQYF. The full variable domain, completed using reference TRBV11-2 and TRBJ2-5, is EAGVAQSPRYKIIEKRQSVAFWCNPISGHATLYWYQQILGQGPKLLIQFQNNGVVDDSQLPKDRFSAERLKGVDSTLKIQPAKLEDSAVYLCAVSAGQGRETQYFGPGTRLLVL.

This clone was seen a few times. The V gene is TRBV29-1, the J gene TRBJ2-4, with a weak D call TRBD2 (6 bases). The V gene lost 1 base and the J gene lost 11 bases, with 24 bases spanning the gap. CDR3 length: 16 amino acids. CDR1 and CDR2 from the germline V gene are SQVTM and ANQGSEA. The chain's CDR3 is CSVEVINRVGSVFQYF. The CDR3 DNA reads TGCAGCGTTGAAGTCATTAACCGGGTCGGGAGTGTCTTTCAGTACTTC.

This chain uses TRBV4-3 with TRBJ2-3, with D perhaps being TRBD1 or TRBD2 (5 bases each). The CDR3 covers 16 residues. V lost 1 base and J 2 bases, leaving 13 bases between the germline ends. Per germline, CDR1 LGHNA and CDR2 YSLEER. As DNA, the CDR3 is TGCGCCAGCAGCCAAGGAGGGGCTAGTGCCACAGATACGCAGTATTTT. Protein: CASSQGGASATDTQYF.

This clone showed up just a few times. This sequence joins TRBV6-5 and TRBJ1-2; D not resolved. CDR1 and CDR2 (germline): MNHEY, SVGAGI. V lost 5 bases to trimming and J lost 0 bases, with 13 bases between them. The CDR3 is 15 residues long. CDR3 amino acids: CASSPALMPNYGYTF. DNA for the CDR3: TGTGCCAGCAGTCCTGCTCTGATGCCTAACTATGGCTACACCTTC.

This clone was seen only a few times. The CDR3 DNA sequence: TGTGCCAGCGAGGCTCGGGGGAATCAACCCTACGAGCAGTACGTC. Its translation is CASEARGNQPYEQYV. The V gene is TRBV6-5, the J gene TRBJ2-7, with a possible D match to TRBD2 (6 bases). Germline V gene lookup returns CDR1 MNHEY and CDR2 SVGAGI. Trimming pared 8 bases from V and 2 bases from J, leaving 19 bases between. The CDR3 runs 15 residues.

This clone occurred a few times. V and J are TRBV7-2 and TRBJ2-7, with TRBD1 matching over 8 bases. This CDR3 comprises 16 residues. Germline V gives CDR1 SGHTA, CDR2 FQGNSA. The V and J ends lost 2 bases and 7 bases, in that order; junction bases with no gene match: 13. CDR3 bases: TGTGCCAGCAGCTTAAGCTTTCGGCAGGGGGCGCGAGAGCAGTACTTC. Residues: CASSLSFRQGAREQYF.

The CDR3 loop reads CASSQEILAGVHFEYEQYV. The CDR3 nucleotides read TGTGCCAGCAGCCAAGAAATACTAGCGGGAGTGCACTTCGAGTACGAGCAGTACGTC. This chain joins TRBV4-2 and TRBJ2-7; 11 bases agree with TRBD2. The germline CDR1 and CDR2 sequences are LGHNA and YNFKEQ. The trim removed 0 bases at V and 4 bases at J, leaving 14 bases unmatched. This CDR3 comprises 19 residues.

This clone occurred a few times. The genes are TRBV20-1 and TRBJ2-5, with D possibly being TRBD2 (6 bases). The CDR3 length is 11 residues. Germline CDR1 is DFQATT and CDR2 is SNEGSKA (reference sequence). The V end lost 6 bases, the J end lost 4 bases, and 9 bases lay between the germline ends. The CDR3 reads CSAPGGETQYF. CDR3 coding DNA: TGCAGTGCGCCCGGGGGAGAGACCCAGTACTTC.

This clone occurred a few times. The gene calls are TRBV7-2 and TRBJ2-3, with 7 bases matching TRBD2. This CDR3 contains 17 residues. J gave up 1 base and V 4 bases, and 11 bases lay outside the gene matches. Germline assignment: CDR1 SGHTA and CDR2 FQGNSA. The CDR3 DNA is TGTGCCAGCAGCTCGCTAGCGGACCTTCTGGGCACAGATACGCAGTATTTT. This gives the protein CASSSLADLLGTDTQYF.

This clone was detected only a few times. This chain uses TRBV6-1 with TRBJ2-7, with D possibly TRBD1 on 6 matching bases. Germline V gene data show CDR1 as MNHNS and CDR2 as SASEGT. V lost 5 bases and J 4 bases, leaving 18 bases between the germline ends. The CDR3 contains 15 residues. In DNA form, the CDR3 reads TGTGCCAGCAGTTCATTGACAGGTGGTGGATACGAGCAGTACTTC. Residues: CASSSLTGGGYEQYF.

This clone was counted a few times. This rearrangement joins TRBV7-3 to TRBJ2-2, with D perhaps being TRBD1 or TRBD2 (5 bases each). Germline CDR1 and CDR2: SGHTA and FQGTGA. The V end lost 3 bases, the J end lost 6 bases, and 11 bases lay between the germline ends. The CDR3 covers 14 residues. CDR3 amino acids: CASSFSSRAGELFF. The CDR3 coding sequence is TGTGCCAGCAGCTTTTCTAGCAGGGCCGGGGAGCTGTTTTTT.

CDR3 in amino acids: CASSLAAGGGRGFF. The CDR3 DNA sequence: TGTGCCAGCAGCTTAGCCGCAGGGGGCGGTAGAGGGTTCTTC. The chain has TRBV7-9 and TRBJ2-1; TRBD1 matches at 8 bases. V shed 0 bases and J 15 bases; nucleotides not matched to a gene: 10. CDR1 SEHNR and CDR2 FQNEAQ come from the germline V gene (reference sequence). This CDR3 contains 14 residues. The full variable domain, completed using reference TRBV7-9 and TRBJ2-1, is DTGVSQNPRHKITKRGQNVTFRCDPISEHNRLYWYRQTLGQGPEFLTYFQNEAQLEKSRLLSDRFSAERPKGSFSTLEIQRTEQGDSAMYLCASSLAAGGGRGFFGPGTRLTVL.

This chain links TRBV4-3 with TRBJ2-2; tentatively, D is TRBD1 or TRBD2 (5 bases each). The V end lost 1 base, the J end lost 2 bases, and 11 bases lay between the germline ends. This CDR3 region has 16 residues. Germline assignment: CDR1 LGHNA and CDR2 YSLEER. CDR3 DNA: TGCGCCAGCAGCCAAGTTAAAGGGGACAACACCGGGGAGCTGTTTTTT. This codes for CASSQVKGDNTGELFF.

This clone has only a few counts. CDR3 amino acids: CASRTTSVRGRETQYF. Written as DNA, the CDR3 is TGTGCCAGTAGGACGACTAGCGTGAGGGGTCGTGAGACCCAGTACTTC. The V call is TRBV19, the J call TRBJ2-5, with TRBD2 matching over 8 bases. Germline CDR1 and CDR2: LNHDA and SQIVND (reference sequence). CDR3 length: 16 residues. V lost 6 bases to trimming and J lost 5 bases; unmatched junction nucleotides: 14.

This sequence joins TRBV29-1 and TRBJ1-2, with TRBD1 matching over 8 bases. This CDR3 region has 11 residues. CDR1 SQVTM and CDR2 ANQGSEA come from the germline V gene. With 8 bases clipped from V and 10 bases from J, the junction kept 9 bases outside the gene matches. The CDR3 is CSSMTGDVYTF. The DNA of the CDR3 is TGCAGCTCCATGACAGGGGATGTCTACACCTTC.

The rearrangement joins TRBV25-1 to TRBJ1-2; D is unclear. Per germline, CDR1 MGHDK and CDR2 SYGVNS. The CDR3 runs 14 residues. V was pared by 5 bases and J by 5 bases, with 15 bases between. The CDR3 here is CASSKPGEAYGYTF. The DNA of the CDR3 is TGTGCCAGCAGTAAACCAGGAGAGGCTTATGGCTACACCTTC.

This clone was seen a handful of times. The chain links TRBV29-1 to TRBJ1-2, with D uncertain. The V gene lost 4 bases and the J gene lost 4 bases, with 13 bases spanning the gap. This CDR3 has 13 residues. Germline loops: CDR1 SQVTM, CDR2 ANQGSEA. The CDR3 loop reads CSVGPTAPYGYTF. CDR3 in DNA: TGCAGCGTTGGTCCGACTGCTCCCTATGGCTACACCTTC.

This chain joins TRBV12-5 and TRBJ1-2; 8 bases agree with TRBD1. Germline assignment: CDR1 LGHNT and CDR2 FRNRAP. The CDR3 loop spans 15 amino acids. V shed 6 bases, J shed 0 bases, and the junction held 6 bases outside the gene matches. For the CDR3, the DNA is TGTGCTAGTGGGGAACGGGACAGGTCTAACTATGGCTACACCTTC. Its translation is CASGERDRSNYGYTF.

V is TRBV9 and J is TRBJ2-7, with D uncertain. The V end was cut by 0 bases, the J end by 2 bases, with 9 bases between. The germline CDR1 and CDR2 sequences are SGDLS and YYNGEE. CDR3 length: 14 residues. In nucleotides, the CDR3 is TGTGCCAGCAGCGTAGATAGGATACCCTACGAGCAGTACTTC. Amino acid sequence: CASSVDRIPYEQYF.

V and J are TRBV11-2 and TRBJ1-2; D unclear. This CDR3 comprises 12 residues. Per the germline V gene, CDR1 is SGHAT and CDR2 is FQNNGV. V was trimmed by 1 base and J by 8 bases, leaving 8 bases between them. For the CDR3, the DNA is TGTGCCAGCAGCTTAGCCCATCTCGGCTACACCTTC. As protein: CASSLAHLGYTF.

The V gene is TRBV7-2, the J gene TRBJ2-3; D is unresolved. CDR3 size: 14 residues. Germline V gene sequence: CDR1 SGHTA, CDR2 FQGNSA. With 4 bases removed from V and 4 bases from J, the gap between germline ends came to 12 bases. CDR3 DNA: TGTGCCAGCAGCTCCCCGTTCGGTCCAGATACGCAGTATTTT. Translating gives CASSSPFGPDTQYF.

In DNA form, the CDR3 reads TGTGCCAGCAGTGAAGCGGGAGAGCAGTACGTC. It translates to CASSEAGEQYV. The rearrangement uses TRBV6-1 and TRBJ2-7; D unresolved. V was pared by 0 bases and J by 7 bases, with 4 bases between. This CDR3 has 11 residues. CDR1 MNHNS and CDR2 SASEGT come from the germline V gene.

Here the CDR3 reads CASSYFADTDTQYF. The CDR3 coding sequence is TGTGCCAGCAGTTACTTCGCGGATACAGATACGCAGTATTTT. The chain employs TRBV6-6 and TRBJ2-3; no reliable D call. Germline V gene sequence: CDR1 MNHNY, CDR2 SVGAGI (reference sequence). V was clipped by 1 base and J by 3 bases, with 8 bases between them. The CDR3 runs 14 residues.

Comments on this clone: Additional DNA sequences in this sample encode the identical CDR3. V and J are TRBV7-2 and TRBJ2-3; 9 positions agree with TRBD2. Germline V gene lookup returns CDR1 SGHTA and CDR2 FQGNSA. V shed 5 bases and J 5 bases; nucleotides not matched to a gene: 5. This CDR3 is 14 amino acids long. The chain's CDR3 is CASSPGLAGDTQYF. CDR3 nucleotides: TGTGCCAGCAGCCCGGGACTAGCAGGAGATACGCAGTATTTT.